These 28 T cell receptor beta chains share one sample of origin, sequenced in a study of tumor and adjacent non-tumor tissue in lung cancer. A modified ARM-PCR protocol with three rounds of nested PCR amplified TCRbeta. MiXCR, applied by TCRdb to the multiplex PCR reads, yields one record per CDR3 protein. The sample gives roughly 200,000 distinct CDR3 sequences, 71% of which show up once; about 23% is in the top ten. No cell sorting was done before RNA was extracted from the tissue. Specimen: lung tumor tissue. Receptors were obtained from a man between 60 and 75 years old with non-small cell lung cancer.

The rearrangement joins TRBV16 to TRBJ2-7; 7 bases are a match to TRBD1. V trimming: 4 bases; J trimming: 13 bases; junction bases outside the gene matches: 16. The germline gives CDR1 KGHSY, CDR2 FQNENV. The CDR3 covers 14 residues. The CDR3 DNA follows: TGTGCCAGCAGCCCGACAGGGTCCGACTACGAGCGATACTTC. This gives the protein CASSPTGSDYERYF. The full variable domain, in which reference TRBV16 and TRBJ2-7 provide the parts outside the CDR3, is GEEVAQTPKHLVRGEGQKAKLYCAPIKGHSYVFWYQQVLKNEFKFLISFQNENVFDETGMPKERFSAKCLPNSPCSLEIQATKLEDSAVYFCASSPTGSDYERYFGPGTRLTVT.

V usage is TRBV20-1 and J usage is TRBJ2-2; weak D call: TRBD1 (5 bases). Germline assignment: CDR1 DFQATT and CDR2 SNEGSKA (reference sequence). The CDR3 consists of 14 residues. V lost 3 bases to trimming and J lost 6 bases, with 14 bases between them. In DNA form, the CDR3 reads TGCAGTGCTAGCAGCAGGGATGGCGCCGGGGAGCTGTTTTTT. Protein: CSASSRDGAGELFF.

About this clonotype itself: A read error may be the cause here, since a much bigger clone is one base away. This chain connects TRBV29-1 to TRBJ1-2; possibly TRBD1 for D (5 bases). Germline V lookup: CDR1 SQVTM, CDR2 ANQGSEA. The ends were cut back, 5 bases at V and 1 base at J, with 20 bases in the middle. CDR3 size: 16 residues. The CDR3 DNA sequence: TGCAGCGTTCCCAGCGGACACGGGGCGAATAACTATGGCTACACCTTC. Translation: CSVPSGHGANNYGYTF.

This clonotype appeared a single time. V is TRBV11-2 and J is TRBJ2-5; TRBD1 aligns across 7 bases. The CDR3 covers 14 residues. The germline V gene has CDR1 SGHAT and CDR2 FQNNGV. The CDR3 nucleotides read TGTGGCAGTAGCTCCAGACAGGGTCAAGAGACCCAGTACTTC. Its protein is CGSSSRQGQETQYF.

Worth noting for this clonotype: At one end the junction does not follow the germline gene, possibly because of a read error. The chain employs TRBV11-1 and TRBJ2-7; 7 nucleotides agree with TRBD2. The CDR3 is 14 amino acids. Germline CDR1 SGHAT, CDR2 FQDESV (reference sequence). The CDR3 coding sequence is TGTGCCAGCAGTGCGGGACTATCGGGGCCAAAAGCCAGATTC. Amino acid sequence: CASSAGLSGPKARF.

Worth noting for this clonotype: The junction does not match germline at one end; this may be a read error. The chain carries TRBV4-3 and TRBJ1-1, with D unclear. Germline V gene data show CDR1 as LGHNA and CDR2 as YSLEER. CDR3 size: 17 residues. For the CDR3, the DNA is TGCCCCAGCAGCCAAGATGTTCCGGGCAGTTCGGGCACTGAAGCTTCCTTT. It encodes CPSSQDVPGSSGTEASF.

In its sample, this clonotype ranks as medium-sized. The CDR3, as DNA: TGCGCCAGCAGCCAAGATCATAGTCAGTCCAACACTGAAGCTTTCTTT. Amino acids: CASSQDHSQSNTEAFF. V is TRBV4-3 and J is TRBJ1-1; D gene uncertain. This CDR3 spans 16 amino acids. Germline V gene sequence: CDR1 LGHNA, CDR2 YSLEER. The V and J ends lost 0 bases and 2 bases respectively, with 13 bases between them.

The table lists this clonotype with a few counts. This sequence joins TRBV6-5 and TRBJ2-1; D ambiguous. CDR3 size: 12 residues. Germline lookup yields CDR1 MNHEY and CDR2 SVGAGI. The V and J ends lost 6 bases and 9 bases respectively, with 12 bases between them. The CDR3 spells CASSRITGEQFF. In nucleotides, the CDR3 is TGTGCCAGCAGCCGAATAACGGGTGAGCAGTTCTTC.

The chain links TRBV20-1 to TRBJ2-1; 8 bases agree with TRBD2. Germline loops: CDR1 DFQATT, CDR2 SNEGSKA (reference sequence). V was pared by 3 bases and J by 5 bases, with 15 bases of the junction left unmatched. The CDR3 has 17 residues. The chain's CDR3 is CSARGTGTRVRDNEQFF. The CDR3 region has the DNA TGCAGTGCTAGGGGGACCGGGACTAGGGTTAGAGACAATGAGCAGTTCTTC.

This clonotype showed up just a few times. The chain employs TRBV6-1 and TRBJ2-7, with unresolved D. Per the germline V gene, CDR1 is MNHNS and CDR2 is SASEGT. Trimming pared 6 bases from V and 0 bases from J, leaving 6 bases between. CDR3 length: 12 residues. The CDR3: CASRKSSYEQYF. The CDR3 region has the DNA TGTGCCAGCAGAAAAAGCTCCTACGAGCAGTACTTC.

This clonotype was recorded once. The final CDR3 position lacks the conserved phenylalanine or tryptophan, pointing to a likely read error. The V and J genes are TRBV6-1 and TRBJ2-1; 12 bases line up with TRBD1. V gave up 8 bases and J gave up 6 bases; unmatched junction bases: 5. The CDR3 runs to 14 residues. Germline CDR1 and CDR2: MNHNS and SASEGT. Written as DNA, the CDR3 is TGTGCCAGCCGCCGGGACAGGGGGCGCAATGAGCAGTTCTCA. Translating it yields CASRRDRGRNEQFS.

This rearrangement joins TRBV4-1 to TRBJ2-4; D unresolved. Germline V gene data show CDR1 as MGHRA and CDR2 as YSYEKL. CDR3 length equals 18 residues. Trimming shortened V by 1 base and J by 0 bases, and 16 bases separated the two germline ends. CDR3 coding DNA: TGCGCCAGCAGCCAAGTCGATATGGGCCTCGCAGCCAAAAACATTCAGTACTTC. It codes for CASSQVDMGLAAKNIQYF.

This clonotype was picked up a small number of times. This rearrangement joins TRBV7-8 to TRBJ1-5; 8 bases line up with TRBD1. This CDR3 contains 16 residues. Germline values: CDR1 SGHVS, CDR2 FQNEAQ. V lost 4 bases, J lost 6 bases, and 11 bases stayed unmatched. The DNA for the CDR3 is TGTGCCAGCAGCTACGGGGAGGCAGGGGGCGGTCAGCCCCAGCATTTT. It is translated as CASSYGEAGGGQPQHF.

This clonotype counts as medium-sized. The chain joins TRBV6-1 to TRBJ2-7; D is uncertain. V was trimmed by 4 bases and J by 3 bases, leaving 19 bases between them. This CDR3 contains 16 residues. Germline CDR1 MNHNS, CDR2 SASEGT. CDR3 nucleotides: TGTGCCAGCAGTGGAACCTCTCGAGGACCAATCTACGAGCAGTACTTC. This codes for CASSGTSRGPIYEQYF.

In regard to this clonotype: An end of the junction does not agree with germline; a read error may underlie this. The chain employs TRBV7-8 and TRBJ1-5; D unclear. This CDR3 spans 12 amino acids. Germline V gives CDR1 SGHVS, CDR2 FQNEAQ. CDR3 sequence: CASTMDDQPHHF. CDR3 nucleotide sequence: TGTGCCAGCACCATGGACGATCAGCCCCATCATTTT.

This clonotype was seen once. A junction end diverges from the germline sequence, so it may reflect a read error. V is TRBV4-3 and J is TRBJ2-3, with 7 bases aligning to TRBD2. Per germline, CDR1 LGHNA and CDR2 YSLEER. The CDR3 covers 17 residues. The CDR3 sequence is CANSILTSLTSTDMQYF. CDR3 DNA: TGCGCCAACAGCATCCTGACTAGCCTCACTTCCACAGATATGCAGTATTTT.

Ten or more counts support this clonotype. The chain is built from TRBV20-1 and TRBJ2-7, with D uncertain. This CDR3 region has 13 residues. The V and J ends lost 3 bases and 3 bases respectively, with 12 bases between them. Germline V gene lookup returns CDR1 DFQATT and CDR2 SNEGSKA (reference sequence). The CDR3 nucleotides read TGCAGTGCTAGTATCAGGTCAGGCTACGAGCAGTACTTC. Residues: CSASIRSGYEQYF.

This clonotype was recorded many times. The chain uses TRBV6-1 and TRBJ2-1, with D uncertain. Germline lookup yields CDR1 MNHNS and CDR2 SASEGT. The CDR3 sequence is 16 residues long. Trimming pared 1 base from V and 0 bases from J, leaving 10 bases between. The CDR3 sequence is CASSEEWVSSYNEQFF. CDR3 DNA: TGTGCCAGCAGTGAAGAGTGGGTTAGCTCCTACAATGAGCAGTTCTTC.

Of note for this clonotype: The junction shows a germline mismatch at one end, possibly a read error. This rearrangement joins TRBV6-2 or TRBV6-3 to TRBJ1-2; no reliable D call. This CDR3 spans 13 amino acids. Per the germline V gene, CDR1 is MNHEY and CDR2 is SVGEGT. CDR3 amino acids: CSSTDTERYGYTF. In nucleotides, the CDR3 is TGTTCCAGCACCGACACGGAGCGATATGGCTACACCTTC.

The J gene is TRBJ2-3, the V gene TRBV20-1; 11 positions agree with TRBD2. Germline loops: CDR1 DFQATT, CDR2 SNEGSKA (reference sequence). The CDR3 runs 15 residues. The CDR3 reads CRPYPPTSGGKTQYF. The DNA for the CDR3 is TGCAGACCTTACCCGCCAACTAGCGGGGGAAAGACGCAGTATTTT.

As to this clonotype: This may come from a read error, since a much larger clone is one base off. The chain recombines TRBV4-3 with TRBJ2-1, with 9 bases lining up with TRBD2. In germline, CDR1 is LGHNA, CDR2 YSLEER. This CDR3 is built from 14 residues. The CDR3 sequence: CASSQDRVAGAQLF. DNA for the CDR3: TGCGCCAGCAGCCAAGATCGAGTAGCGGGAGCACAGTTATTC.

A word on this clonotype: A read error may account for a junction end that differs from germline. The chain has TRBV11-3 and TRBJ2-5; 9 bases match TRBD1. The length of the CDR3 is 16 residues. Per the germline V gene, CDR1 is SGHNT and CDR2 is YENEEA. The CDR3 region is CGSSPRGTGPQGTQYF. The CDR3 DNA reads TGTGGCAGCAGTCCCAGGGGGACAGGGCCTCAAGGGACCCAGTACTTC.

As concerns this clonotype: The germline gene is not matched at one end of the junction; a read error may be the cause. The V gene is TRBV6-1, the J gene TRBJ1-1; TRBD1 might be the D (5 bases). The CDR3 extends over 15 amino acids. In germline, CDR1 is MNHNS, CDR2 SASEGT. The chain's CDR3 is CASSLSTGGNIEAFF. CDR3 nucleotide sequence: TGTGCCAGCAGTCTTTCGACGGGGGGGAACATTGAAGCTTTCTTT.

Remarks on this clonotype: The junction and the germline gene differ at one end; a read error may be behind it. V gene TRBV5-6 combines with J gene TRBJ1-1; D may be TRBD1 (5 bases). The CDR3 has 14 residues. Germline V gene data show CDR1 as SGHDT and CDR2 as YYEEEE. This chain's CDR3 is CACSPGQLNTEAFF. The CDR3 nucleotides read TGTGCCTGCAGCCCTGGACAACTGAACACTGAAGCTTTCTTT.

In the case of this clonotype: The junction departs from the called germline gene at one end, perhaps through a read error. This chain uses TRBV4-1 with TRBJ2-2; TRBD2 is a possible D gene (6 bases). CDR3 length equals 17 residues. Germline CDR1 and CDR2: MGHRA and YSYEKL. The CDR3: CASSQLGWAPNTGGLFF. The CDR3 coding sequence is TGCGCCAGCAGCCAACTGGGCTGGGCCCCGAACACCGGGGGGCTGTTTTTT.

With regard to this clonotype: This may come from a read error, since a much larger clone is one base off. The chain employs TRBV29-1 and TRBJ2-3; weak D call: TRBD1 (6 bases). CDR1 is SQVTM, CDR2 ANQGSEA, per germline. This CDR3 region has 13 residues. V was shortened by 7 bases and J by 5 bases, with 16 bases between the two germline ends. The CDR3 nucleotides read TGCAGCGAGGGTTGGGGGCAAGGAGATACGCAGTATTTT. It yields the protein CSEGWGQGDTQYF.

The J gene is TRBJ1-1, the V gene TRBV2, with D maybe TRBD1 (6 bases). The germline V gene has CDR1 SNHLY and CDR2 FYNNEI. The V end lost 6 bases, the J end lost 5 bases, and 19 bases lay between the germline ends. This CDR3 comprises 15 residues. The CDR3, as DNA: TGTGCCAGCAGAAGGACGGGGGGCTCTGGTACTGAAGCTTTCTTT. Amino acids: CASRRTGGSGTEAFF.

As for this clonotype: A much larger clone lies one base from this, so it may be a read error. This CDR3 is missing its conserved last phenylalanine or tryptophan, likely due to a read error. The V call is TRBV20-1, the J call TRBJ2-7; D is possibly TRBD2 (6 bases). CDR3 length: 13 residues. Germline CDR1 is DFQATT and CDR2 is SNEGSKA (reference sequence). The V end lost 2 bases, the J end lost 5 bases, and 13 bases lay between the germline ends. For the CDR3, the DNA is TGCAGTGCTAGACTCTCCCCTAGCGACGAGCAGTACCTC. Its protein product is CSARLSPSDEQYL.